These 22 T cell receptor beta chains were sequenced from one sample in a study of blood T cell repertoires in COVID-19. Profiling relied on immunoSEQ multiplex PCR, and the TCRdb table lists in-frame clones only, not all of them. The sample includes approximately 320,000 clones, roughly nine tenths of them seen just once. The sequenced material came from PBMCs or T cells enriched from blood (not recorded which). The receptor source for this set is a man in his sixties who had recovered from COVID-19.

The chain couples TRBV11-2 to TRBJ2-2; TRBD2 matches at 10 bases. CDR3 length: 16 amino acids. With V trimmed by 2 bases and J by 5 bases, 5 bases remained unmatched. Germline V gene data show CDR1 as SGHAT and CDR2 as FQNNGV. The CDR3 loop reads CASSLPSGSTTGELFF. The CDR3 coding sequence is TGTGCCAGCAGCTTACCTAGCGGGAGTACGACCGGGGAGCTGTTTTTT. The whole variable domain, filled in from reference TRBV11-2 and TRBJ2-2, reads EAGVAQSPRYKIIEKRQSVAFWCNPISGHATLYWYQQILGQGPKLLIQFQNNGVVDDSQLPKDRFSAERLKGVDSTLKIQPAKLEDSAVYLCASSLPSGSTTGELFFGEGSRLTVL.

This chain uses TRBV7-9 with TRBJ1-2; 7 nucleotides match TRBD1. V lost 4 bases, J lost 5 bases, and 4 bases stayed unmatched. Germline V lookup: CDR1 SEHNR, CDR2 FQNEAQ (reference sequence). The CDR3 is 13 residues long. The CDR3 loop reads CASSSGQLYGYTF. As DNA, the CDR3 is TGTGCCAGCAGCTCGGGACAGCTGTATGGCTACACCTTC.

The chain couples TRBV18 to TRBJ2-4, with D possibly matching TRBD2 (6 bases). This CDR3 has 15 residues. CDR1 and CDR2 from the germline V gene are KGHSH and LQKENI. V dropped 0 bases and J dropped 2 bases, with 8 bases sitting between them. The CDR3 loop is CASSPPGRTKNIQYF. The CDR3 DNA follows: TGTGCCAGCTCACCACCCGGGAGAACCAAAAACATTCAGTACTTC.

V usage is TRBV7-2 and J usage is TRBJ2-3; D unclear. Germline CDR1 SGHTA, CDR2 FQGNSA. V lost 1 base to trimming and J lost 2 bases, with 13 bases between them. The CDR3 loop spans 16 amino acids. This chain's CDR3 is CASSLGAFGTTDTQYF. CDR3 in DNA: TGTGCCAGCAGCTTAGGGGCGTTCGGAACCACAGATACGCAGTATTTT.

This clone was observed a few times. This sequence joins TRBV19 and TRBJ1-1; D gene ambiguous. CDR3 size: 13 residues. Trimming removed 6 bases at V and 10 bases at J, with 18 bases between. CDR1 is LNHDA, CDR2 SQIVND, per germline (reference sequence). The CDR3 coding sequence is TGTGCCAGTAGATCGACCGTTACTCCGGGAGCTTTCTTT. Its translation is CASRSTVTPGAFF.

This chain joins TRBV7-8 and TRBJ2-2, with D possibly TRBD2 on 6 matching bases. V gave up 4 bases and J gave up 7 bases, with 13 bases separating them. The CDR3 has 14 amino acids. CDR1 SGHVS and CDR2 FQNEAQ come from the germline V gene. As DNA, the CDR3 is TGTGCCAGCAGCTACGTTCTGGGAGGCGGGGAGCTGTTTTTT. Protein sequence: CASSYVLGGGELFF.

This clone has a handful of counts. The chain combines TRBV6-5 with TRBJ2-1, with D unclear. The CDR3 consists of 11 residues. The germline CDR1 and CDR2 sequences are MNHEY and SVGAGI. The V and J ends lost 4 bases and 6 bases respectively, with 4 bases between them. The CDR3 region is CASSSINEQFF. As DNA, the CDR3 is TGTGCCAGCAGTTCCATCAATGAGCAGTTCTTC.

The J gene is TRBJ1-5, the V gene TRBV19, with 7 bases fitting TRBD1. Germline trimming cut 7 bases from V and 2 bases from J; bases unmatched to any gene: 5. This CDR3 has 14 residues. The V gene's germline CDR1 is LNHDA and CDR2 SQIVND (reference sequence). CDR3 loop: CASTATGGNQPQHF. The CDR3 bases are TGTGCCAGTACCGCAACAGGGGGCAATCAGCCCCAGCATTTT. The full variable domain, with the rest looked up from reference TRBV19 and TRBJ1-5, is DGGITQSPKYLFRKEGQNVTLSCEQNLNHDAMYWYRQDPGQGLRLIYYSQIVNDFQKGDIAEGYSVSREKKESFPLTVTSAQKNPTAFYLCASTATGGNQPQHFGDGTRLSIL.

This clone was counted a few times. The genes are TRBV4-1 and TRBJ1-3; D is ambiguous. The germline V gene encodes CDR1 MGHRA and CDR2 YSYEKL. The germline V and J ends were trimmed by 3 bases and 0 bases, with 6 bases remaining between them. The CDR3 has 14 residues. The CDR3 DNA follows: TGCGCCAGCAGCCAGACGGGCTCTGGAAACACCATATATTTT. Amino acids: CASSQTGSGNTIYF.

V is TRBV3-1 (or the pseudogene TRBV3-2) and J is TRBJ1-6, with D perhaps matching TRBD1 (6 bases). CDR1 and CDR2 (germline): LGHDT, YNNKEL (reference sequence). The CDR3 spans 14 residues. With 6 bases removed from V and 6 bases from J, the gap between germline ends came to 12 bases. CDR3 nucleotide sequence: TGTGCCAGCAGTCAACAGGGAGGTAATTCACCCCTCCACTTT. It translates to CASSQQGGNSPLHF.

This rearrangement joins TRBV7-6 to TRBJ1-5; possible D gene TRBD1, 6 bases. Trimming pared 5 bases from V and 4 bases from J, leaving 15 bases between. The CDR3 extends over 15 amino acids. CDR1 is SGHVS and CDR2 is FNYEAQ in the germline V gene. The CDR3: CASSPKQGWNQPQHF. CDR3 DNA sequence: TGTGCCAGCAGCCCCAAACAGGGTTGGAATCAGCCCCAGCATTTT.

The CDR3 DNA reads TGTGCCAGCAGCTTAGAACAGACCCAAGAGACCCAGTACTTC. Encoded protein: CASSLEQTQETQYF. V and J are TRBV7-9 and TRBJ2-5; D not resolved. V was cut by 1 base and J by 1 base, with 7 bases left in between. Germline-derived CDR1 and CDR2 are SEHNR and FQNEAQ (reference sequence). The CDR3 loop spans 14 amino acids.

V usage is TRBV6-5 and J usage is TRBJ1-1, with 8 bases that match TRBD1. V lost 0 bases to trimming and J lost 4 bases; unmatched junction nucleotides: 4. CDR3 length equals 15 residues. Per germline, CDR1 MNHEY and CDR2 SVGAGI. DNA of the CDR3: TGTGCCAGCAGTTACTCGGACAGGGTTAGCACTGAAGCTTTCTTT. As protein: CASSYSDRVSTEAFF.

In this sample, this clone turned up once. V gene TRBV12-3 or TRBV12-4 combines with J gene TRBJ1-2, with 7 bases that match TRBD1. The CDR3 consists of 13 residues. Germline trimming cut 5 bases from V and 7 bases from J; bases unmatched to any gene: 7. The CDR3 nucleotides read TGTGCCAGCAGTCAACAGGGGTTGGGTGGCTACACCTTC. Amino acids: CASSQQGLGGYTF.

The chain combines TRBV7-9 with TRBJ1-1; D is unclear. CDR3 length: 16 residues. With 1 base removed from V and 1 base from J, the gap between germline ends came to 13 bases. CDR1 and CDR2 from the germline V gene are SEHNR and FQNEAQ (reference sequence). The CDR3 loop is CASSLGAGSGNTEAFF. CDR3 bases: TGTGCCAGCAGCTTAGGGGCTGGGTCAGGGAACACTGAAGCTTTCTTT.

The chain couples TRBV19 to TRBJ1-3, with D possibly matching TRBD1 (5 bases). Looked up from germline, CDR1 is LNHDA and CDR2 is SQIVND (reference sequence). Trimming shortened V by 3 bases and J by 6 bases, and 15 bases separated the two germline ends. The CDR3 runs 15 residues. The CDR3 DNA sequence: TGTGCCAGTAGTATTTCGGGGGTGGTTGCAAACACCATATATTTT. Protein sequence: CASSISGVVANTIYF.

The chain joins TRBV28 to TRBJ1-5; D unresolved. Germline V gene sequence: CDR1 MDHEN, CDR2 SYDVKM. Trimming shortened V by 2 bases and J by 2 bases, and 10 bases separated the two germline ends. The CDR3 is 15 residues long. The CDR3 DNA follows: TGTGCCAGCAGTTTAAGCAGGCCAGGCAATCAGCCCCAGCATTTT. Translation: CASSLSRPGNQPQHF.

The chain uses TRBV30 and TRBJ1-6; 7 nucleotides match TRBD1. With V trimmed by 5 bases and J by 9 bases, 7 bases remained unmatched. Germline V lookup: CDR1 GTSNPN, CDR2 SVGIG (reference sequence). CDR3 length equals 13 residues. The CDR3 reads CAWGGQPSSPLHF. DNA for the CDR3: TGTGCCTGGGGGGGACAGCCTTCTTCACCCCTCCACTTT.

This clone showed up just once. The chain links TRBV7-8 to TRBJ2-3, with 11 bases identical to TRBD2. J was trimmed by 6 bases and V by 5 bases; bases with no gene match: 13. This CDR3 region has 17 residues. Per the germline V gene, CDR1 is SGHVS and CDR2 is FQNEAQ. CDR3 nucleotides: TGTGCCAGCAGCGGAATAGCGGGAGGGCCCTTAATCGATACGCAGTATTTT. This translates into CASSGIAGGPLIDTQYF.

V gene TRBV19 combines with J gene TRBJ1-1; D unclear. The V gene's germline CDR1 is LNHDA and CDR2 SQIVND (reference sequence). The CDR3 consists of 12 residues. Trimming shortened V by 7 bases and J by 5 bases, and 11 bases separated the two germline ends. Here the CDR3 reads CASKRRETEAFF. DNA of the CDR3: TGTGCCAGTAAAAGAAGGGAGACTGAAGCTTTCTTT.

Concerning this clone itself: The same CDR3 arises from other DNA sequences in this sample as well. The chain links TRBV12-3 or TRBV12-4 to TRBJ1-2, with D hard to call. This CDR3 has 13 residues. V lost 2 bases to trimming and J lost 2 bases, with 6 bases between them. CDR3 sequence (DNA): TGTGCCAGCAGTTTATCGGGGAACTATGGCTACACCTTC. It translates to CASSLSGNYGYTF.

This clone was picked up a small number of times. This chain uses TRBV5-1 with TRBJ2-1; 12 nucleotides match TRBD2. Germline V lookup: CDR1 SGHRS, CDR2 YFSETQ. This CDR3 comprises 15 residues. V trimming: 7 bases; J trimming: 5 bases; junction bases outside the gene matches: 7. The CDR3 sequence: CASRTSGAAHNEQFF. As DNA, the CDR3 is TGCGCCAGCCGGACTAGCGGGGCGGCGCACAATGAGCAGTTCTTC.